Presented here are 32 T cell receptor beta chains from one specimen sequenced in a study of long-term antiretroviral therapy in people with HIV. Samples were assayed with immunoSEQ v3.0 at survey level. Sequencing was performed with immunoSEQ multiplex PCR; in TCRdb, only in-frame clones are kept and a portion is missing. The sample includes tens of thousands of clones, around 92% of them seen just once. The source was unsorted PBMCs, collected 7.4 years after starting antiretroviral therapy. Receptor source: a man aged 50-59 years with HIV.

The rearrangement links TRBV5-1 to TRBJ1-1, with D unresolved. The CDR3 sequence is 14 residues long. The V and J ends lost 6 bases and 0 bases respectively, with 12 bases between them. Per the germline V gene, CDR1 is SGHRS and CDR2 is YFSETQ. CDR3 bases: TGCGCCAGCACGCAGGCAGACATGAACACTGAAGCTTTCTTT. Its translation is CASTQADMNTEAFF. Full variable domain (remainder filled in from reference TRBV5-1 and TRBJ1-1): KAGVTQTPRYLIKTRGQQVTLSCSPISGHRSVSWYQQTPGQGLQFLFEYFSETQRNKGNFPGRFSGRQFSNSRSEMNVSTLELGDSALYLCASTQADMNTEAFFGQGTRLTVV.

The J gene is TRBJ1-1, the V gene TRBV7-3; D is unresolved. The CDR3 has 15 residues. Trimming stripped 1 base from V and 0 bases from J, with 9 bases between. Germline CDR1 reads SGHTA; CDR2 reads FQGTGA. CDR3 DNA sequence: TGTGCCAGCAGCTTAAAGCAGATTATGAACACTGAAGCTTTCTTT. Protein sequence: CASSLKQIMNTEAFF.

This rearrangement joins TRBV9 to TRBJ2-2; 11 positions match TRBD1. The V and J ends lost 3 bases and 4 bases, in that order; junction bases with no gene match: 5. Germline V gene lookup returns CDR1 SGDLS and CDR2 YYNGEE. The CDR3 loop spans 16 amino acids. CDR3 region: CASSADRGLVTGELFF. CDR3 nucleotide sequence: TGTGCCAGCAGCGCGGACAGGGGGCTTGTCACCGGGGAGCTGTTTTTT.

The chain is built from TRBV18 and TRBJ2-2; possibly TRBD1 for D (5 bases). The germline V gene encodes CDR1 KGHSH and CDR2 LQKENI. The ends were cut back, 2 bases at V and 5 bases at J, with 12 bases in the middle. This CDR3 comprises 15 residues. In DNA form, the CDR3 reads TGTGCCAGCTCACCAGCCAGGGAAGGAACCGGGGAGCTGTTTTTT. Translating it yields CASSPAREGTGELFF.

The V and J genes are TRBV19 and TRBJ1-5; D not resolved. Looked up from germline, CDR1 is LNHDA and CDR2 is SQIVND (reference sequence). Trimming removed 8 bases from V and 6 bases from J, with 20 bases in between. The length of the CDR3 is 15 residues. CDR3 protein: CASGEDGHSGQPQHF. The DNA for the CDR3 is TGTGCCAGTGGCGAAGACGGGCATTCGGGTCAGCCCCAGCATTTT. The full variable domain, in which reference TRBV19 and TRBJ1-5 provide the parts outside the CDR3, is DGGITQSPKYLFRKEGQNVTLSCEQNLNHDAMYWYRQDPGQGLRLIYYSQIVNDFQKGDIAEGYSVSREKKESFPLTVTSAQKNPTAFYLCASGEDGHSGQPQHFGDGTRLSIL.

The rearrangement joins TRBV10-3 to TRBJ2-3; D is uncertain. The CDR3 sequence is 12 residues long. Per the germline V gene, CDR1 is ENHRY and CDR2 is SYGVKD. V gave up 3 bases and J gave up 6 bases, with 7 bases separating them. CDR3 protein: CAISDGGDTQYF. The CDR3 DNA reads as TGTGCCATCAGTGACGGTGGGGATACGCAGTATTTT.

This clone was seen a single time. This chain links TRBV5-1 with TRBJ1-6, with D tentatively TRBD1 (6 bases). CDR3 length: 15 amino acids. Trimming cost V 0 bases and J 4 bases, with 8 bases left between them. Germline V CDR1 and CDR2: SGHRS, YFSETQ. The DNA for the CDR3 is TGCGCCAGCAGCTTGGGGGACATTTATAATTCACCCCTCCACTTT. This translates into CASSLGDIYNSPLHF.

The chain joins TRBV9 to TRBJ1-3; perhaps TRBD1 as D (5 bases). This CDR3 region has 13 residues. CDR1 is SGDLS, CDR2 YYNGEE, per germline. Trimming pared 0 bases from V and 7 bases from J, leaving 8 bases between. CDR3 loop: CASSVAGGNTIYF. Written as DNA, the CDR3 is TGTGCCAGCAGCGTAGCTGGGGGTAACACCATATATTTT.

CDR3 amino acids: CAWSGTGGEEQYF. CDR3 DNA sequence: TGTGCCTGGAGTGGGACAGGGGGCGAAGAGCAGTACTTC. The chain couples TRBV30 to TRBJ2-7, with 11 bases fitting TRBD1. From germline, CDR1 is GTSNPN and CDR2 SVGIG (reference sequence). Trimming at V came to 1 base and at J to 7 bases, leaving 3 bases not matched to a gene. The CDR3 totals 13 residues.

A single count supports this clone. V usage is TRBV11-3 and J usage is TRBJ1-4, with 10 positions matching TRBD1. CDR3 length: 16 amino acids. CDR1 is SGHNT and CDR2 is YENEEA in the germline V gene. V gave up 1 base and J gave up 7 bases; unmatched junction bases: 6. Written as DNA, the CDR3 is TGTGCCAGCAGCTTAGGGGACAGGGGTTTGGGTGAAAAACTGTTTTTT. Translated, it gives CASSLGDRGLGEKLFF.

This clone was seen once. This chain uses TRBV18 with TRBJ1-1; maybe TRBD1 (5 bases). Trimming cost V 6 bases and J 3 bases, with 11 bases left between them. This CDR3 comprises 13 residues. The germline V gene encodes CDR1 KGHSH and CDR2 LQKENI. The CDR3 here is CASSPLGDTEAFF. CDR3 coding DNA: TGTGCCAGCTCGCCCCTGGGGGACACTGAAGCTTTCTTT. Combining the CDR3 with reference TRBV18 and TRBJ1-1 gives the whole variable domain NAGVMQNPRHLVRRRGQEARLRCSPMKGHSHVYWYRQLPEEGLKFMVYLQKENIIDESGMPKERFSAEFPKEGPSILRIQQVVRGDSAAYFCASSPLGDTEAFFGQGTRLTVV.

The V call is TRBV5-1, the J call TRBJ2-1; TRBD2 might be the D (6 bases). CDR1 and CDR2 from the germline V gene are SGHRS and YFSETQ. CDR3 length: 14 amino acids. Trimming took 2 bases from V and 8 from J, leaving 14 bases between them. CDR3 DNA: TGCGCCAGCAGCTTCCTGACTAGTGTGGATGAGCAGTTCTTC. This encodes CASSFLTSVDEQFF.

CDR3 DNA: TGTGCCAGCAGCTCGGGGACTTACAATGAGCAGTTCTTC. Amino acid sequence: CASSSGTYNEQFF. The chain employs TRBV7-2 and TRBJ2-1; D possibly corresponds to TRBD2 (6 bases). Trimming took 4 bases from V and 4 from J, leaving 8 bases between them. The CDR3 has 13 residues. Germline assignment: CDR1 SGHTA and CDR2 FQGNSA. The full variable domain, with the rest looked up from reference TRBV7-2 and TRBJ2-1, is GAGVSQSPSNKVTEKGKDVELRCDPISGHTALYWYRQSLGQGLEFLIYFQGNSAPDKSGLPSDRFSAERTGGSVSTLTIQRTQQEDSAVYLCASSSGTYNEQFFGPGTRLTVL.

The chain uses TRBV2 and TRBJ2-7; TRBD1 is a possible D gene (6 bases). V lost 2 bases and J 2 bases, leaving 16 bases between the germline ends. From germline, CDR1 is SNHLY and CDR2 FYNNEI. The CDR3 totals 16 residues. CDR3 DNA: TGTGCCAGCAGTGAATTGTCGGCAGGGGACCCCTACGAGCAGTACTTC. Amino acid sequence: CASSELSAGDPYEQYF.

This sequence joins TRBV9 and TRBJ1-5; TRBD1 is a possible D gene (6 bases). Germline V gives CDR1 SGDLS, CDR2 YYNGEE. V lost 3 bases and J 5 bases, leaving 15 bases between the germline ends. The CDR3 runs to 15 residues. The CDR3 reads CASSEGGAWDQPQHF. The DNA for the CDR3 is TGTGCCAGCAGCGAGGGGGGGGCTTGGGATCAGCCCCAGCATTTT.

This rearrangement joins TRBV7-2 to TRBJ1-1; 7 bases line up with TRBD1. The CDR3 is 16 amino acids. Germline assignment: CDR1 SGHTA and CDR2 FQGNSA. The V segment lost 5 bases and the J segment 0 bases; nucleotides outside the gene matches: 9. The chain's CDR3 is CASSVPQGTMNTEAFF. Here the CDR3 DNA reads TGTGCCAGCAGCGTACCACAGGGGACTATGAACACTGAAGCTTTCTTT. The whole variable domain, filled in from reference TRBV7-2 and TRBJ1-1, reads GAGVSQSPSNKVTEKGKDVELRCDPISGHTALYWYRQSLGQGLEFLIYFQGNSAPDKSGLPSDRFSAERTGGSVSTLTIQRTQQEDSAVYLCASSVPQGTMNTEAFFGQGTRLTVV.

The chain joins TRBV7-2 to TRBJ2-7, with D perhaps TRBD1 (5 bases). Trimming shortened V by 5 bases and J by 3 bases, and 17 bases separated the two germline ends. Germline V gene lookup returns CDR1 SGHTA and CDR2 FQGNSA. The CDR3 runs 15 residues. The CDR3 region is CASSLETAQVYEQYF. The CDR3 bases are TGTGCCAGCAGCCTAGAGACAGCTCAAGTCTACGAGCAGTACTTC.

In nucleotides, the CDR3 is TGTGCCAGCAGTTCCGGGACAGGGGGTAATGAGCAGTTCTTC. Translating gives CASSSGTGGNEQFF. The rearrangement uses TRBV6-6 and TRBJ2-1, with 11 bases lining up with TRBD1. Per germline, CDR1 MNHNY and CDR2 SVGAGI (reference sequence). There are 14 residues in the CDR3. Trimming cost V 4 bases and J 7 bases; bases outside gene matches: 3.

The chain employs TRBV27 and TRBJ2-7, with 11 bases aligning to TRBD2. CDR3 length: 15 amino acids. With 6 bases clipped from V and 5 bases from J, the junction kept 9 bases outside the gene matches. Germline CDR1 reads MNHEY; CDR2 reads SMNVEV (reference sequence). This chain's CDR3 is CASRRASGGINEQYF. CDR3 bases: TGTGCCAGCAGAAGAGCTAGCGGGGGGATCAACGAGCAGTACTTC.

This sequence joins TRBV5-1 and TRBJ2-1, with 8 bases fitting TRBD1. There are 13 residues in the CDR3. V shed 3 bases and J 6 bases; nucleotides not matched to a gene: 2. CDR1 is SGHRS and CDR2 is YFSETQ in the germline V gene. The CDR3 coding sequence is TGCGCCAGCAGCTATACAGGGGGCAATGAGCAGTTCTTC. Translating it yields CASSYTGGNEQFF. Full variable domain (rest looked up from reference TRBV5-1 and TRBJ2-1): KAGVTQTPRYLIKTRGQQVTLSCSPISGHRSVSWYQQTPGQGLQFLFEYFSETQRNKGNFPGRFSGRQFSNSRSEMNVSTLELGDSALYLCASSYTGGNEQFFGPGTRLTVL.

The DNA of the CDR3 is TGTGCCAGAAGCCCCCCAGGGATCCACAACACCGGGGAGCTGTTTTTT. This gives the protein CARSPPGIHNTGELFF. The chain couples TRBV7-5 to TRBJ2-2; TRBD1 is the table's D call and was not checked against the DNA. TRBV7-5 constitutes a pseudogene. The length of the CDR3 is 16 residues.

The chain couples TRBV6-4 to TRBJ1-2; D unclear. V lost 2 bases, J lost 4 bases, and 17 bases lay in between. This CDR3 region has 16 residues. Germline V gives CDR1 MRHNA, CDR2 SNTAGT. The CDR3 coding sequence is TGTGCCAGCAGTGACAGAGCACACGGAAAGACCTATGGCTACACCTTC. Translation gives CASSDRAHGKTYGYTF.

The chain carries TRBV5-6 and TRBJ2-7; D is undetermined. The CDR3 loop spans 15 amino acids. V was shortened by 0 bases and J by 2 bases, with 12 bases between the two germline ends. Germline values: CDR1 SGHDT, CDR2 YYEEEE. CDR3 DNA sequence: TGTGCCAGCAGCTTGGATGGCAGGCTTACCTACGAGCAGTACTTC. It translates to CASSLDGRLTYEQYF.

The chain combines TRBV4-2 with TRBJ1-3; D uncertain. V was clipped by 0 bases and J by 1 base, with 10 bases between them. Germline lookup yields CDR1 LGHNA and CDR2 YNFKEQ. This CDR3 has 16 amino acids. The CDR3 sequence is CASSQDGGQSGNTIYF. CDR3 coding DNA: TGTGCCAGCAGCCAAGATGGCGGGCAGTCTGGAAACACCATATATTTT.

This chain connects TRBV10-2 to TRBJ1-4, with unresolved D. The CDR3 is 11 amino acids. Trimming removed 2 bases from V and 15 bases from J, with 10 bases in between. Germline CDR1 WSHSY, CDR2 SAAADI. The CDR3, as DNA: TGCGCCAGCAGTGAGAACCAGCTAATGTTTTTT. It codes for CASSENQLMFF.

CDR3 sequence reads: CASSANKDGEKLFF. The CDR3 coding sequence is TGTGCCAGCAGCGCCAATAAGGACGGAGAAAAACTGTTTTTT. This chain uses TRBV9 with TRBJ1-4; D unresolved. Germline CDR1 and CDR2: SGDLS and YYNGEE. Trimming left V 3 bases short and J 8 bases short, with 14 bases between. The CDR3 has 14 amino acids.

This chain uses TRBV9 with TRBJ1-3; D is uncertain. Germline assignment: CDR1 SGDLS and CDR2 YYNGEE. Trimming took off 4 bases at V and 0 bases at J, with 8 bases between the two ends. The CDR3 runs to 14 residues. For the CDR3, the DNA is TGTGCCAGCAGCCCTCAGAGCTCTGGAAACACCATATATTTT. Protein product: CASSPQSSGNTIYF.

V is TRBV15 and J is TRBJ1-5; no firm D call. Germline loops: CDR1 LNHNV, CDR2 YYDKDF (reference sequence). The CDR3 is 15 amino acids. V lost 0 bases and J lost 1, with 7 bases in between. The CDR3 protein is CATSRDVGSNQPQHF. CDR3 coding DNA: TGTGCCACCAGCAGAGATGTGGGAAGCAATCAGCCCCAGCATTTT.

This chain joins TRBV5-1 and TRBJ1-2; a weak D match, TRBD1 (6 bases). The ends were cut back, 3 bases at V and 8 bases at J, with 23 bases in the middle. Per germline, CDR1 SGHRS and CDR2 YFSETQ. There are 16 residues in the CDR3. The CDR3 reads CASSSATPQGGGGYTF. The CDR3 DNA is TGCGCCAGCAGCTCGGCGACTCCACAGGGCGGAGGGGGCTACACCTTC.

This chain uses TRBV4-3 with TRBJ1-5, with D uncertain. Trimming took off 0 bases at V and 3 bases at J, with 15 bases between the two ends. Germline CDR1 is LGHNA and CDR2 is YSLEER. The CDR3 length is 17 residues. CDR3 sequence (DNA): TGCGCCAGCAGCCAAGATATTGCAGCCGGCCACAATCAGCCCCAGCATTTT. It encodes CASSQDIAAGHNQPQHF.

This chain uses TRBV2 with TRBJ1-4; 9 nucleotides agree with TRBD1. Germline V lookup: CDR1 SNHLY, CDR2 FYNNEI. The J segment lost 5 bases and the V segment lost 11 bases, leaving 6 bases of the junction unmatched. This CDR3 has 13 amino acids. The CDR3 nucleotides are TGTGCCGCCCGACAGGGGGTGAATGAAAAACTGTTTTTT. The encoded protein is CAARQGVNEKLFF.

The rearrangement joins TRBV27 to TRBJ1-5; the D gene is possibly TRBD1 (5 bases). CDR1 is MNHEY, CDR2 SMNVEV, per germline (reference sequence). The CDR3 totals 14 residues. The germline V and J ends were trimmed by 1 base and 5 bases, with 9 bases remaining between them. As DNA, the CDR3 is TGTGCCAGCAGTTTATGGGGGAAGGATCAGCCCCAGCATTTT. Translation: CASSLWGKDQPQHF.